These T cell receptor beta chains were read from a single sample in a study of T cell responses to AZD1222 COVID-19 vaccine. This table comes from immunoSEQ multiplex PCR, and its TCRdb copy is limited to in-frame clones, with some not included. The sample shows over 150,000 clones, around 90% of them seen only once. The material was peripheral blood, obtained on day 0 of MenACWY control vaccination. Every receptor here comes from an adult in good health. CDR3s include the opening cysteine and the closing phenylalanine or tryptophan. A D gene is named only where the DNA matches it firmly. Only some rows state a clone size, as once, few, many or a class for expanded clones.

D: NA
V: TRBV9
J: TRBJ2-7
size: NA
CDR3: CASSVNSGGPYEQYF
DNA: TGTGCCAGCAGCGTAAATAGCGGAGGCCCCTACGAGCAGTACTTC

D: NA
V: TRBV12-3/TRBV12-4
J: TRBJ2-7
size: NA
CDR3: CASSSEGSYEQYF
DNA: TGTGCCAGCAGTTCAGAGGGCAGCTACGAGCAGTACTTC

D: TRBD1
V: TRBV7-2
J: TRBJ2-2
size: NA
CDR3: CASSWAQGAGGELFF
DNA: TGTGCCAGCAGCTGGGCCCAGGGGGCCGGCGGGGAGCTGTTTTTT

D: NA
V: TRBV15
J: TRBJ1-2
size: NA
CDR3: CATSRDVGIGQSGGYTF
DNA: TGTGCCACCAGCAGAGATGTTGGGATAGGGCAGTCGGGTGGCTACACCTTC

D: NA
V: TRBV27
J: TRBJ2-1
size: NA
CDR3: CASSYGLDTYNEQFF
DNA: TGTGCCAGCAGTTATGGACTCGACACCTACAATGAGCAGTTCTTC

D: TRBD1
V: TRBV5-1
J: TRBJ1-1
size: NA
CDR3: CASSLMQGEVGTEAFF
DNA: TGCGCCAGCAGCTTGATGCAGGGGGAAGTTGGCACTGAAGCTTTCTTT

D: TRBD2
V: TRBV7-2
J: TRBJ2-3
size: NA
CDR3: CASSLSGATPDTQYF
DNA: TGTGCCAGCAGCTTAAGCGGGGCGACACCGGATACGCAGTATTTT

D: TRBD2
V: TRBV15
J: TRBJ2-7
size: once
CDR3: CATSGERPSGAYEQYF
DNA: TGTGCCACCAGCGGGGAAAGACCTAGCGGGGCGTACGAGCAGTACTTC

D: NA
V: TRBV4-2
J: TRBJ1-1
size: NA
CDR3: CASSTRRQMNTEAFF
DNA: TGTGCCAGCAGCACCCGACGGCAGATGAACACTGAAGCTTTCTTT

D: TRBD2
V: TRBV5-4
J: TRBJ2-1
size: NA
CDR3: CASGSSRLAGAYNEQFF
DNA: TGTGCCAGCGGGTCATCCCGTCTAGCGGGAGCCTACAATGAGCAGTTCTTC

D: TRBD1
V: TRBV7-9
J: TRBJ1-1
size: NA
CDR3: CAFTQGARSPEAFF
DNA: TGTGCCTTTACCCAGGGGGCGCGGTCCCCTGAAGCTTTCTTT

D: NA
V: TRBV18
J: TRBJ1-1
size: NA
CDR3: CASSLRVSDTEAFF
DNA: TGTGCCAGCTCCCTCCGGGTGTCGGACACTGAAGCTTTCTTT

D: NA
V: TRBV12-2
J: TRBJ2-1
size: NA
CDR3: CASRPTSEPYNEQFF
DNA: TGTGCAAGTCGCCCTACTAGCGAGCCCTACAATGAGCAGTTCTTC

D: NA
V: TRBV9
J: TRBJ1-2
size: NA
CDR3: CASSVEDGRGYTF
DNA: TGTGCCAGCAGCGTAGAAGACGGACGAGGCTACACCTTC

D: TRBD1
V: TRBV30
J: TRBJ1-2
size: NA
CDR3: CAWTPGGERGTF
DNA: TGTGCCTGGACCCCAGGGGGGGAAAGAGGCACCTTC

D: NA
V: TRBV6-2/TRBV6-3
J: TRBJ2-3
size: NA
CDR3: CASSARSTDTQYF
DNA: TGTGCCAGCAGTGCGAGAAGCACAGATACGCAGTATTTT

D: NA
V: TRBV19
J: TRBJ2-6
size: NA
CDR3: CASTQPGDPRRTGANVLTF
DNA: TGTGCCAGTACACAGCCCGGGGACCCCCGGCGGACTGGGGCCAACGTCCTGACTTTC

D: NA
V: TRBV5-1
J: TRBJ1-4
size: NA
CDR3: CASSLKGERPNEKLFF
DNA: TGCGCCAGCAGCTTGAAAGGGGAAAGGCCTAATGAAAAACTGTTTTTT

D: NA
V: TRBV7-2
J: TRBJ2-7
size: NA
CDR3: CASSSGPHSYEQYF
DNA: TGTGCCAGCAGCTCGGGACCGCACTCCTACGAGCAGTACTTC

D: TRBD2
V: TRBV7-7
J: TRBJ2-1
size: once
CDR3: CASSLGLAGGDEQFF
DNA: TGTGCCAGCAGCCTAGGACTAGCGGGAGGAGATGAGCAGTTCTTC

D: TRBD1
V: TRBV4-2
J: TRBJ1-2
size: NA
CDR3: CASSQGPPGGAVGYTF
DNA: TGTGCCAGCAGCCAAGGGCCACCAGGGGGCGCGGTGGGCTACACCTTC

D: NA
V: TRBV28
J: TRBJ1-6
size: NA
CDR3: CASSLGTNNSPLHF
DNA: TGTGCCAGCAGTTTAGGGACGAATAATTCACCCCTCCACTTT

D: NA
V: TRBV18
J: TRBJ2-7
size: NA
CDR3: CASSPVRGPYEQYF
DNA: TGTGCCAGCTCCCCCGTGCGGGGTCCCTACGAGCAGTACTTC

D: NA
V: TRBV28
J: TRBJ1-6
size: NA
CDR3: CASSSLRDNSPLHF
DNA: TGTGCCAGCAGTTCCCTAAGGGATAATTCACCCCTCCACTTT

D: TRBD1
V: TRBV10-3
J: TRBJ1-1
size: NA
CDR3: CAIRGTGWGNTEAFF
DNA: TGTGCCATCAGGGGGACAGGGTGGGGGAACACTGAAGCTTTCTTT

D: TRBD2
V: TRBV6-5
J: TRBJ2-1
size: NA
CDR3: CASRVAGPLYNEQFF
DNA: TGTGCCAGCAGGGTAGCGGGACCTCTTTACAATGAGCAGTTCTTC

D: TRBD1
V: TRBV7-9
J: TRBJ1-1
size: NA
CDR3: CASRAQGMNTEAFF
DNA: TGTGCCAGCAGGGCACAGGGGATGAACACTGAAGCTTTCTTT